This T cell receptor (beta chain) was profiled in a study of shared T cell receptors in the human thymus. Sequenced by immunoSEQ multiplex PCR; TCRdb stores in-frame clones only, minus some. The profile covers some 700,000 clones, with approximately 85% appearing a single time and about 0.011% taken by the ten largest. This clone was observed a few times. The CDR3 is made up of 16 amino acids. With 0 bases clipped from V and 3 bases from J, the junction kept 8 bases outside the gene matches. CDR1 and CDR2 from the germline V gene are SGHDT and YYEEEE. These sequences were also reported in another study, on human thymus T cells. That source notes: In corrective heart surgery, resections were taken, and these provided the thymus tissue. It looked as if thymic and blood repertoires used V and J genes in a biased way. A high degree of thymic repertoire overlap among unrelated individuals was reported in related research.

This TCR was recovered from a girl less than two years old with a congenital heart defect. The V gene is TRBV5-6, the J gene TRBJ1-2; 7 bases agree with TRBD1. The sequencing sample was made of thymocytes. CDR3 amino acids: CASSLDSDRADYGYTF. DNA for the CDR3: TGTGCCAGCAGCTTGGATTCCGACAGGGCGGACTATGGCTACACCTTC. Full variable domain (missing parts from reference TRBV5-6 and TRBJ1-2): DAGVTQSPTHLIKTRGQQVTLRCSPKSGHDTVSWYQQALGQGPQFIFQYYEEEERQRGNFPDRFSGHQFPNYSSELNVNALLLGDSALYLCASSLDSDRADYGYTFGSGTRLTVV.